Presented here are 3 T cell receptor beta chains from one specimen sequenced in a study of shared clonotypes between healthy human individuals. Data came from immunoSEQ multiplex PCR; TCRdb stores just in-frame clones and leaves some out. The table records 2 million to 2.5 million clones, 92% of them present only once. The specimen sequenced was naive CD4+ T cells from PBMCs. Subset denoted: CD45RA+ positively selected. These receptors came from a man between 18 and 35 years old in good health. Some clones in this sample may be carry-over from other donors' samples.

The CDR3 DNA sequence: TGTGCCAGCAGCTTAAACGGGATTTACTACAATGAGCAGTTCTTC. Amino acids: CASSLNGIYYNEQFF. The V gene is TRBV5-4, the J gene TRBJ2-1; possible D gene TRBD2, 5 bases. Trimming shortened V by 2 bases and J by 3 bases, and 12 bases separated the two germline ends. This CDR3 has 15 amino acids. Germline loops: CDR1 SGHNT, CDR2 YYREEE (reference sequence). The entire variable domain, with the rest obtained from reference TRBV5-4 and TRBJ2-1, is as follows: ETGVTQSPTHLIKTRGQQVTLRCSSQSGHNTVSWYQQALGQGPQFIFQYYREEENGRGNFPPRFSGLQFPNYSSELNVNALELDDSALYLCASSLNGIYYNEQFFGPGTRLTVL.

The rearrangement links TRBV30 to TRBJ2-5; 9 bases match TRBD1. Judging by the DNA end, TRBJ2-7 fits better; the J call may be wrong. The CDR3 is 16 residues long. Per the germline V gene, CDR1 is GTSNPN and CDR2 is SVGIG (reference sequence). CDR3 sequence: CAWSNNQGQGNNEQYF. DNA for the CDR3: TGTGCCTGGAGCAATAATCAAGGACAGGGGAATAACGAGCAGTACTTC.

The chain has TRBV7-3 and TRBJ2-3; 8 positions agree with TRBD1. The CDR3 consists of 14 residues. Germline CDR1 SGHTA, CDR2 FQGTGA. J gave up 5 bases and V 2 bases, and 3 bases lay outside the gene matches. CDR3 residues: CASSLQGAQDTQYF. The DNA for the CDR3 is TGTGCCAGCAGCTTACAGGGGGCACAAGATACGCAGTATTTT.